Listed below are T cell receptor beta chains from one sample, sequenced in a study of blood T cell repertoires in COVID-19. The repertoire was sequenced with immunoSEQ multiplex PCR; TCRdb's copy has only in-frame clones and lacks some. Seen here are around 120,000 clones, 70% to 90% observed once, and the top ten hold about 2.5%. The sequenced sample consisted of PBMCs or T cells enriched from blood (not recorded which). All receptors derive from a woman aged 45-65 years who had recovered from COVID-19. The CDR3 runs from the conserved cysteine through the conserved F or W. D genes are given only for firm matches. Some rows mark clone size as missing; the rest say once, few, many or name a class of expanded clone.

j_call	v_call	d_call	clone_size	cdr3_nt	cdr3_aa
TRBJ1-6	TRBV3-1/TRBV3-2	NA	NA	TGTGCCAGCAGCCCGTATCAGGGTGGGCCCCTCCACTTT	CASSPYQGGPLHF
TRBJ1-1	TRBV30	NA	once	TGTGCCTGGAGTCGGGGGGCTGGTAGCACTGAAGCTTTCTTT	CAWSRGAGSTEAFF
TRBJ2-1	TRBV6-5	NA	NA	TGTGCCAGCAGTTACTCGATGGCGGGAACCTACAATGAGCAGTTCTTC	CASSYSMAGTYNEQFF
TRBJ1-4	TRBV5-1	NA	few	TGCGCCAGCAGCTTGTCGAGGGAAGCAAAACTGTTTTTT	CASSLSREAKLFF
TRBJ2-3	TRBV13	NA	NA	TGTGCCAGCAGCTTTGACCGGGATCTCACCCGCACAGATACGCAGTATTTT	CASSFDRDLTRTDTQYF
TRBJ2-3	TRBV10-3	TRBD2	NA	TGTGCCATCAAGTCGACTAGCGGGGGATACACAGATACGCAGTATTTT	CAIKSTSGGYTDTQYF
TRBJ1-2	TRBV10-2	NA	NA	TGCGCCAGCACTAGACAGGAAACTAACTATGGCTACACCTTC	CASTRQETNYGYTF
TRBJ1-2	TRBV7-9	TRBD1	NA	TGTGCCAGCAGCCTCGTGGGACAGGGGGTAGGCTATGGCTACACCTTC	CASSLVGQGVGYGYTF
TRBJ2-5	TRBV11-1	TRBD1	NA	TGTGCCAGCAGCCCGTCGGGACAGACAGAGACCCAGTACTTC	CASSPSGQTETQYF
TRBJ2-7	TRBV4-1	NA	NA	TGCGCCAGCAGCCCAGGAGGGTCCGAGCAGTACTTC	CASSPGGSEQYF
TRBJ2-3	TRBV5-6	TRBD2	NA	TGTGCCAGCAGCTTGACTAGCGGGGGGGTCTCAGATACGCAGTATTTT	CASSLTSGGVSDTQYF
TRBJ2-5	TRBV11-2	TRBD2	NA	TGTGCCAGCAGCTTAAGGGGCGGGGGGCGTACACAAGAGACCCAGTACTTC	CASSLRGGGRTQETQYF
TRBJ1-1	TRBV5-8	NA	NA	TGTGCCAGCAGCTTTCGGGTGATCGCTGAAGCTTTCTTT	CASSFRVIAEAFF